The rows below give T cell receptor beta chains drawn from one sample of a study of human T cells and chemical hapten exposure. Each CDR3 protein gets one entry after TCRdb re-called the 5' RACE reads with MiXCR. This table has about 140,000 distinct CDR3 sequences, roughly 4% appearing once. The source of these receptors is a female donor in good health. The CDR3 runs from the conserved cysteine through the conserved F or W.

V	length	J	CDR3
TRBV2	14	TRBJ1-1	CASSRTGRSTEAFF
TRBV5-1	12	TRBJ2-7	CASSDPPGEQYF
TRBV7-9	16	TRBJ1-3	CASSTPETVSGNTIYF
TRBV9	14	TRBJ1-5	CASSTGQFNQPQHF
TRBV7-9	18	TRBJ2-3	CASSLVLATPPPHHTQYF
TRBV28	11	TRBJ1-2	CASSSQGGYTF
TRBV28	14	TRBJ2-5	CASIGSGGGETQYF
TRBV11-2	13	TRBJ2-5	CASSWGLQETQYF
TRBV7-2	15	TRBJ2-1	CASSSLYRSYNEQFF
TRBV5-1	14	TRBJ2-7	CASSPSGNSYEQYF
TRBV5-1	15	TRBJ1-1	CASSVTGIPDTEAFF
TRBV6-2/TRBV6-3	17	TRBJ1-2	CASSHDIRRDRVYGYTF
TRBV29-1	12	TRBJ2-2	CSVNRGGGELFF
TRBV28	16	TRBJ1-1	CASSSLTGKGDTEAFF
TRBV7-9	11	TRBJ1-2	CASHSRGGYTF
TRBV28	12	TRBJ2-4	CASSLQRTAGYF
TRBV20-1	16	TRBJ1-2	CSARDGTGGLFSGYTF
TRBV18	14	TRBJ1-5	CASSPSHTDHTQHF
TRBV20-1	14	TRBJ2-3	CSASWGVWADTQYF
TRBV12-3/TRBV12-4	15	TRBJ1-1	CASSKALIMNTEAFF
TRBV6-2/TRBV6-3	15	TRBJ1-4	CATRRDSDGSEKLFF
TRBV27	14	TRBJ2-7	CASTPRDPPYEQYF
TRBV30	13	TRBJ2-2	CAWSLGYTGELFF
TRBV23-1	17	TRBJ2-1	CASSQFHGVGSYNEQFF
TRBV11-2	16	TRBJ2-2	CASRPGLAGITGELFF
TRBV25-1	12	TRBJ2-5	CASKGIQETQYF
TRBV6-2/TRBV6-3	15	TRBJ2-7	CASSRRQGMSYEQYF
TRBV20-1	12	TRBJ1-1	CSAPGPLTEAFF
TRBV4-2	20	TRBJ2-3	CASSQAGLAGGLGSTDTQYF
TRBV7-9	15	TRBJ2-7	CASSLLGSGYGEQYF
TRBV28	15	TRBJ1-5	CASRPQGYANQPQHF
TRBV20-1	13	TRBJ1-5	CSAPGYSNQPQHF
TRBV20-1	18	TRBJ1-6	CSARAPGLRSSYNSPLHF
TRBV3-1	14	TRBJ1-5	CASSYTGSNQPQHF
TRBV7-2	14	TRBJ1-3	CASSPLGPGNTIYF